A single sample gave rise to the 19 T cell receptor beta chains below, sequenced in a study of T cell repertoires in cytomegalovirus infection. TCRdb analysed the reads with MiXCR anew, one entry per CDR3 protein. The sample holds fewer than 550,000 distinct CDR3 sequences, about 11% seen once. The sequenced sample consisted of PBMCs. All receptors derive from a human donor in good health (CMV status not recorded). Some clones in this sample may be carry-over from other donors' samples.

In this sample, this clonotype turned up a few times. The V call is TRBV19, the J call TRBJ1-1; unclear D gene. Germline V gene sequence: CDR1 LNHDA, CDR2 SQIVND (reference sequence). Trimming left V 3 bases short and J 0 bases short, with 8 bases between. CDR3 size: 14 residues. CDR3 nucleotide sequence: TGTGCCAGTAGTATGGCCATGATGAACACTGAAGCTTTCTTT. Translation gives CASSMAMMNTEAFF.

This clonotype showed up many times. The V call is TRBV20-1, the J call TRBJ1-2; 7 nucleotides align to TRBD1. V dropped 3 bases and J dropped 1; count of bases not matched to a gene: 2. In germline, CDR1 is DFQATT, CDR2 SNEGSKA (reference sequence). CDR3 length: 13 amino acids. This CDR3 reads CSASRDSNYGYTF. The CDR3, as DNA: TGCAGTGCTAGCCGGGACAGTAACTATGGCTACACCTTC.

This clonotype was seen more than once but under ten times. The gene calls are TRBV2 and TRBJ2-7; 9 bases are shared with TRBD1. This CDR3 comprises 13 residues. Per germline, CDR1 SNHLY and CDR2 FYNNEI. V shed 8 bases, J shed 3 bases, and the junction held 5 bases outside the gene matches. This CDR3 reads CASRGDRDYEQYF. CDR3 nucleotide sequence: TGTGCCAGCCGAGGGGACAGGGACTACGAGCAGTACTTC. The entire variable domain, with the rest obtained from reference TRBV2 and TRBJ2-7, is as follows: EPEVTQTPSHQVTQMGQEVILRCVPISNHLYFYWYRQILGQKVEFLVSFYNNEISEKSEIFDDQFSVERPDGSNFTLKIRSTKLEDSAMYFCASRGDRDYEQYFGPGTRLTVT.

This clonotype occurred a few times. The chain recombines TRBV5-1 with TRBJ1-1; D remains ambiguous. This CDR3 comprises 14 residues. Germline CDR1 SGHRS, CDR2 YFSETQ. Trimming cost V 1 base and J 3 bases, with 10 bases left between them. The CDR3 is CASSLSNGDTEAFF. For the CDR3, the DNA is TGCGCCAGCAGCTTGTCAAACGGGGACACTGAAGCTTTCTTT.

The chain carries TRBV2 and TRBJ1-1, with D unclear. The CDR3 loop spans 10 amino acids. The germline gives CDR1 SNHLY, CDR2 FYNNEI. V was cut by 1 base and J by 10 bases, with 4 bases left in between. The CDR3, as DNA: TGTGCCAGCAGTGAAGAAAGAGCTTTCTTT. Amino acids: CASSEERAFF. Variable domain in full (rest from reference TRBV2 and TRBJ1-1): EPEVTQTPSHQVTQMGQEVILRCVPISNHLYFYWYRQILGQKVEFLVSFYNNEISEKSEIFDDQFSVERPDGSNFTLKIRSTKLEDSAMYFCASSEERAFFGQGTRLTVV.

In this sample, this clonotype turned up many times. The genes are TRBV5-4 and TRBJ2-5; 7 positions match TRBD2. V was clipped by 1 base and J by 5 bases; unmatched bases: 8. CDR1 and CDR2 (germline): SGHNT, YYREEE (reference sequence). The CDR3 is 15 residues long. CDR3 in amino acids: CASSLNAGEWETQYF. CDR3 bases: TGTGCCAGCAGCTTGAACGCGGGGGAATGGGAGACCCAGTACTTC. The full variable domain, completed using reference TRBV5-4 and TRBJ2-5, is ETGVTQSPTHLIKTRGQQVTLRCSSQSGHNTVSWYQQALGQGPQFIFQYYREEENGRGNFPPRFSGLQFPNYSSELNVNALELDDSALYLCASSLNAGEWETQYFGPGTRLLVL.

This clonotype was counted at least ten times. The chain carries TRBV24-1 and TRBJ2-1, with 10 nucleotides matching TRBD1. Germline trimming cut 7 bases from V and 5 bases from J; bases unmatched to any gene: 7. Looked up from germline, CDR1 is KGHDR and CDR2 is SFDVKD. This CDR3 is 15 amino acids long. The CDR3 DNA reads as TGTGCCACCAGCAAGGGCGGGACAGGGGACAATGAGCAGTTCTTC. Translating it yields CATSKGGTGDNEQFF.

Ten or more counts support this clonotype. This chain links TRBV2 with TRBJ1-4; D possibly corresponds to TRBD1 (6 bases). The germline CDR1 and CDR2 sequences are SNHLY and FYNNEI. Trimming stripped 8 bases from V and 13 bases from J, with 23 bases between. This CDR3 contains 14 residues. The chain's CDR3 is CASSFSQGDSGLFF. The CDR3 coding sequence is TGTGCCAGCTCATTTTCACAGGGTGATAGCGGACTGTTTTTT.

This clonotype occurred many times. V usage is TRBV19 and J usage is TRBJ1-6; 7 bases agree with TRBD1. CDR3 length: 14 amino acids. CDR1 is LNHDA and CDR2 is SQIVND in the germline V gene (reference sequence). V trimming: 7 bases; J trimming: 7 bases; junction bases outside the gene matches: 7. Here the CDR3 DNA reads TGTGCCAGTACCATGGACAGGAGCAATTCACCCCTCCACTTT. This codes for CASTMDRSNSPLHF.

This clonotype was recorded only once. A clone one base away is much larger, so this may be a read error. The J gene is TRBJ1-1, the V gene TRBV5-1; TRBD1 matches at 7 bases. CDR3 length: 14 residues. After removal of 7 bases from V and 3 bases from J, the junction contained 9 bases not matched to a gene. Germline V CDR1 and CDR2: SGHRS, YFSETQ. CDR3 residues: CASGSPGGHTEAFF. For the CDR3, the DNA is TGCGCCAGCGGCTCGCCAGGGGGACACACTGAAGCTTTCTTT.

This clonotype was detected ten times or more. This chain joins TRBV7-9 and TRBJ2-1; possibly TRBD1 or TRBD2 for D (8 bases each). The germline V and J ends were trimmed by 4 bases and 8 bases, with 24 bases remaining between them. The CDR3 totals 17 residues. Germline V gene sequence: CDR1 SEHNR, CDR2 FQNEAQ (reference sequence). The CDR3 nucleotides read TGTGCCAGCAGCTCCTACCGACTTAGCGGGACAGGCGATGAGCAGTTCTTC. This encodes CASSSYRLSGTGDEQFF.

Many counts were recorded for this clonotype. In DNA, the CDR3 is TGTGCCAGTAGTACGTACCTCGGGGGTGACACTGAAGCTTTCTTT. The encoded protein is CASSTYLGGDTEAFF. The genes are TRBV19 and TRBJ1-1, with D possibly matching TRBD1 (5 bases). CDR3 length: 15 residues. V lost 4 bases and J 3 bases, leaving 15 bases between the germline ends. The germline V gene encodes CDR1 LNHDA and CDR2 SQIVND (reference sequence).

This clonotype has at least ten counts. The J gene is TRBJ2-3, the V gene TRBV13; the D gene could be TRBD1 or TRBD2 (5 bases each). The V end lost 5 bases, the J end lost 0 bases, and 12 bases lay between the germline ends. The CDR3 spans 15 residues. Germline V gene sequence: CDR1 PRHDT, CDR2 FYEKMQ (reference sequence). CDR3 nucleotides: TGTGCCAGCAGCCCCAGGGACGCCAGCACAGATACGCAGTATTTT. Its translation is CASSPRDASTDTQYF.

This clonotype has ten or more counts. CDR3 bases: TGTGCCAGCAGTTCGGGGGACAGGGGCGTTGGTGAGCAGTTCTTC. It codes for CASSSGDRGVGEQFF. This chain connects TRBV2 to TRBJ2-1; TRBD1 matches at 10 bases. Trimming took 5 bases from V and 9 from J; bases not matched to a gene: 10. This CDR3 comprises 15 residues. Looked up from germline, CDR1 is SNHLY and CDR2 is FYNNEI.

This clonotype has ten or more counts. CDR3 bases: TGTGCCAGCAATGGACAGTCGAACACCGGGGAGCTGTTTTTT. This encodes CASNGQSNTGELFF. The genes are TRBV28 and TRBJ2-2; D possibly corresponds to TRBD1 (6 bases). The ends were cut back, 7 bases at V and 0 bases at J, with 9 bases in the middle. The CDR3 contains 14 residues. In germline, CDR1 is MDHEN, CDR2 SYDVKM.

This clonotype appeared a few times. The rearrangement joins TRBV14 to TRBJ2-1; 7 bases fit TRBD2. The CDR3 runs to 18 residues. V trimming: 1 base; J trimming: 7 bases; junction bases outside the gene matches: 16. From germline, CDR1 is SGHDN and CDR2 FVKESK. The CDR3 here is CASSQVKGGSDTWNEQFF. In nucleotides, the CDR3 is TGTGCCAGCAGCCAAGTAAAAGGCGGGAGTGATACTTGGAATGAGCAGTTCTTC.

This clonotype came up many times. The chain links TRBV19 to TRBJ2-1; a possible D gene is TRBD2 (5 bases). Between the trimmed V and J ends, which lost 7 bases and 1 base, there was a span of 14 bases. Looked up from germline, CDR1 is LNHDA and CDR2 is SQIVND (reference sequence). The CDR3 covers 15 residues. The CDR3 sequence is CASNVPTGSYNEQFF. CDR3 nucleotides: TGTGCCAGTAACGTCCCAACGGGATCCTACAATGAGCAGTTCTTC.

The chain joins TRBV7-9 to TRBJ2-2, with 10 bases that match TRBD2. V shed 7 bases, J shed 5 bases, and the junction held 4 bases outside the gene matches. The CDR3 is 14 amino acids. Germline CDR1 reads SEHNR; CDR2 reads FQNEAQ (reference sequence). In nucleotides, the CDR3 is TGTGCCAGCAAAGCTAGCGGGGGAACCGGGGAGCTGTTTTTT. Translated, it gives CASKASGGTGELFF.

The chain has TRBV12-3 or TRBV12-4 and TRBJ2-5; D unclear. The V and J ends lost 6 bases and 3 bases respectively, with 17 bases between them. This CDR3 spans 15 amino acids. The DNA of the CDR3 is TGTGCCAGCAGCCCAGTCTATCAGATCAAAGAGACCCAGTACTTC. Amino acids: CASSPVYQIKETQYF.